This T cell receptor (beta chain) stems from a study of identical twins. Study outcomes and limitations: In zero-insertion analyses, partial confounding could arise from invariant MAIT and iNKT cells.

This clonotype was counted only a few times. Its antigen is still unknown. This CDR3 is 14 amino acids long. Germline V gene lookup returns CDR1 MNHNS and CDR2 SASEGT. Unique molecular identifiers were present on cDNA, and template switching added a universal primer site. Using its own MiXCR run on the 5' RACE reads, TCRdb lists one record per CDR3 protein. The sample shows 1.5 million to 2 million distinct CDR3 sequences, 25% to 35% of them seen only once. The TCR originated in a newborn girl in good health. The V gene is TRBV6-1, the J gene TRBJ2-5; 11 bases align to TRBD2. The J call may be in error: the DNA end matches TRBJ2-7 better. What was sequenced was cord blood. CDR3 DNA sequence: TGTGCCAGCAAAACTAGCGGGGGAAGGTACGAGCAGTACTTC. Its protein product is CASKTSGGRYEQYF.